A selection of T cell receptor beta chains follows, all from one sample in a study of blood T cell repertoires in COVID-19. Clones were sequenced by immunoSEQ multiplex PCR, and TCRdb holds only the in-frame ones, with some missing. The data show approximately 350,000 clones, around 87% seen once. Sequenced material: PBMCs or T cells enriched from blood (not recorded which). The receptors here all came from a man between 18 and 35 years old who had recovered from COVID-19. Each CDR3 is given with its conserved first and last residue. Each record gives: CDR3 protein, CDR3 DNA, J gene, clone size, V gene, D gene. D genes are given only for firm matches. Size values are once, few and many counts, or a class for expanded clones, and some rows have none.

cdr3_aa: CASSVDGGALNTQYF; cdr3_nt: TGTGCCAGCAGCGTGGACGGGGGGGCCTTAAATACGCAGTATTTT; j_call: TRBJ2-3; clone_size: .; v_call: TRBV9; d_call: TRBD2
cdr3_aa: CASSRGGYEQYF; cdr3_nt: TGTGCCAGCAGCCGGGGGGGGTACGAGCAGTACTTC; j_call: TRBJ2-7; clone_size: few; v_call: TRBV11-3; d_call: TRBD2
cdr3_aa: CASSQGVSSSTDTQYF; cdr3_nt: TGTGCCAGCAGCCAAGGCGTATCCTCTAGCACAGATACGCAGTATTTT; j_call: TRBJ2-3; clone_size: few; v_call: TRBV4-2; d_call: .
cdr3_aa: CASSSSAGRGQNEQFF; cdr3_nt: TGTGCCAGCAGCTCCTCAGCGGGACGCGGGCAGAATGAGCAGTTCTTC; j_call: TRBJ2-1; clone_size: .; v_call: TRBV7-3; d_call: TRBD2
cdr3_aa: CASSLALEQPQHF; cdr3_nt: TGTGCCAGCAGCTTGGCCTTGGAGCAGCCCCAGCATTTT; j_call: TRBJ1-5; clone_size: .; v_call: TRBV5-6; d_call: .
cdr3_aa: CASSLLATDTQYF; cdr3_nt: TGCGCCAGCAGCTTGCTAGCGACAGATACGCAGTATTTT; j_call: TRBJ2-3; clone_size: .; v_call: TRBV5-1; d_call: .
cdr3_aa: CATSSGGTGELFF; cdr3_nt: TGTGCCACCTCCTCGGGGGGCACCGGGGAGCTGTTTTTT; j_call: TRBJ2-2; clone_size: .; v_call: TRBV11-1; d_call: TRBD2
cdr3_aa: CASSTRDSYGYTF; cdr3_nt: TGTGCCAGCAGCACCCGGGACAGCTATGGCTACACCTTC; j_call: TRBJ1-2; clone_size: .; v_call: TRBV16; d_call: TRBD1
cdr3_aa: CASSWTETYEQYF; cdr3_nt: TGTGCCAGCAGTTGGACAGAAACCTACGAGCAGTACTTC; j_call: TRBJ2-7; clone_size: .; v_call: TRBV12-3/TRBV12-4; d_call: .
cdr3_aa: CASSLEGGQPYGYTF; cdr3_nt: TGCGCCAGCAGCTTGGAGGGCGGACAGCCCTATGGCTACACCTTC; j_call: TRBJ1-2; clone_size: .; v_call: TRBV5-1; d_call: .
cdr3_aa: CASSPPGGIYEQYF; cdr3_nt: TGTGCCAGCTCCCCCCCAGGGGGTATCTACGAGCAGTACTTC; j_call: TRBJ2-7; clone_size: .; v_call: TRBV18; d_call: TRBD1
cdr3_aa: CASSPAGQGSSGELFF; cdr3_nt: TGTGCCAGCTCACCTGCGGGCCAAGGGTCCTCCGGGGAGCTGTTTTTT; j_call: TRBJ2-2; clone_size: .; v_call: TRBV18; d_call: .
cdr3_aa: CASSSSGGFYNEQFF; cdr3_nt: TGTGCCAGCAGTAGTAGCGGGGGGTTTTACAATGAGCAGTTCTTC; j_call: TRBJ2-1; clone_size: .; v_call: TRBV11-3; d_call: TRBD2
cdr3_aa: CASSLPGGTGELFF; cdr3_nt: TGTGCCAGCAGTTTGCCAGGGGGAACCGGGGAGCTGTTTTTT; j_call: TRBJ2-2; clone_size: .; v_call: TRBV28; d_call: TRBD1
cdr3_aa: CASSQSSGVRAFF; cdr3_nt: TGTGCCAGCAGCCAATCCTCAGGGGTGAGGGCTTTCTTT; j_call: TRBJ1-1; clone_size: .; v_call: TRBV3-1/TRBV3-2; d_call: .
cdr3_aa: CASSPIPRGNNEQFF; cdr3_nt: TGTGCCAGCAGCCCTATCCCCCGAGGAAACAATGAGCAGTTCTTC; j_call: TRBJ2-1; clone_size: once; v_call: TRBV7-9; d_call: .
cdr3_aa: CASSLAGKLFF; cdr3_nt: TGTGCCAGCAGCTTAGCAGGGAAACTGTTTTTT; j_call: TRBJ1-4; clone_size: .; v_call: TRBV13; d_call: .
cdr3_aa: CASSYSSRAQPQHF; cdr3_nt: TGTGCCAGCAGTTACTCATCCAGGGCTCAGCCCCAGCATTTT; j_call: TRBJ1-5; clone_size: .; v_call: TRBV6-2/TRBV6-3; d_call: .
cdr3_aa: CSVEAGGSEFF; cdr3_nt: TGCAGCGTCGAAGCGGGGGGTAGTGAGTTCTTC; j_call: TRBJ2-1; clone_size: .; v_call: TRBV29-1; d_call: TRBD2
cdr3_aa: CASSLDSGLAGNTDTQYF; cdr3_nt: TGTGCCAGCAGCTTAGATTCGGGACTAGCGGGGAACACAGATACGCAGTATTTT; j_call: TRBJ2-3; clone_size: .; v_call: TRBV11-2; d_call: TRBD2
cdr3_aa: CASSPQEGNFYGYTF; cdr3_nt: TGTGCCAGCAGTCCCCAGGAGGGCAACTTCTATGGCTACACCTTC; j_call: TRBJ1-2; clone_size: .; v_call: TRBV2; d_call: .
cdr3_aa: CASSLPGQSPTNYGYTF; cdr3_nt: TGTGCCAGCAGCCTCCCCGGACAGTCTCCAACCAACTATGGCTACACCTTC; j_call: TRBJ1-2; clone_size: .; v_call: TRBV3-1/TRBV3-2; d_call: .
cdr3_aa: CASSVDGGSNSPLHF; cdr3_nt: TGTGCCAGCAGCGTAGATGGGGGCAGTAATTCACCCCTCCACTTT; j_call: TRBJ1-6; clone_size: .; v_call: TRBV9; d_call: .
cdr3_aa: CASSWGTSGSGFF; cdr3_nt: TGTGCCAGCAGTTGGGGGACTAGCGGGAGTGGGTTCTTC; j_call: TRBJ2-1; clone_size: .; v_call: TRBV6-2/TRBV6-3; d_call: TRBD2
cdr3_aa: CASSLNRGNTEAFF; cdr3_nt: TGTGCCAGCAGCCTCAACAGGGGCAACACTGAAGCTTTCTTT; j_call: TRBJ1-1; clone_size: once; v_call: TRBV6-5; d_call: TRBD1
cdr3_aa: CASSVQTSFGELFF; cdr3_nt: TGTGCCAGCAGCGTCCAGACTAGTTTCGGGGAGCTGTTTTTT; j_call: TRBJ2-2; clone_size: .; v_call: TRBV7-9; d_call: .
cdr3_aa: CASSPTSGGTGELFF; cdr3_nt: TGTGCCAGCAGCCCCACTAGCGGGGGGACCGGGGAGCTGTTTTTT; j_call: TRBJ2-2; clone_size: .; v_call: TRBV7-2; d_call: TRBD2
cdr3_aa: CASSPQRAGEGYTF; cdr3_nt: TGTGCCAGCTCCCCTCAGCGGGCTGGAGAGGGCTACACCTTC; j_call: TRBJ1-2; clone_size: once; v_call: TRBV18; d_call: .
cdr3_aa: CAWSGGVPREYF; cdr3_nt: TGTGCCTGGAGTGGAGGCGTTCCCCGTGAGTATTTT; j_call: TRBJ2-3; clone_size: .; v_call: TRBV30; d_call: .
cdr3_aa: CASSSPQGNTEAFF; cdr3_nt: TGTGCCAGCAGTTCCCCCCAGGGAAACACTGAAGCTTTCTTT; j_call: TRBJ1-1; clone_size: .; v_call: TRBV6-5; d_call: .
cdr3_aa: CASSFRAGTDTQYF; cdr3_nt: TGTGCCAGCAGTTTTAGAGCGGGTACGGATACGCAGTATTTT; j_call: TRBJ2-3; clone_size: .; v_call: TRBV7-3; d_call: .
cdr3_aa: CASSEQGTPLHF; cdr3_nt: TGTGCCAGCTCAGAACAGGGGACACCCCTCCACTTT; j_call: TRBJ1-6; clone_size: .; v_call: TRBV18; d_call: TRBD1
cdr3_aa: CASSPLSQGGGNTIYF; cdr3_nt: TGTGCCAGCTCACCCCTATCGCAGGGAGGAGGAAACACCATATATTTT; j_call: TRBJ1-3; clone_size: .; v_call: TRBV18; d_call: .
cdr3_aa: CASSWDSDGYTF; cdr3_nt: TGTGCCAGCAGCTGGGACAGCGATGGCTACACCTTC; j_call: TRBJ1-2; clone_size: .; v_call: TRBV5-4; d_call: TRBD1
cdr3_aa: CASSPEGQLNQPQHF; cdr3_nt: TGTGCCAGCTCACCTGAGGGACAGCTCAATCAGCCCCAGCATTTT; j_call: TRBJ1-5; clone_size: once; v_call: TRBV18; d_call: TRBD1
cdr3_aa: CATSSRRTGNGYTF; cdr3_nt: TGTGCCACCAGTTCAAGAAGGACAGGGAATGGCTACACCTTC; j_call: TRBJ1-2; clone_size: .; v_call: TRBV24-1; d_call: TRBD1
cdr3_aa: CATTEGALPSSYNEQFF; cdr3_nt: TGTGCCACCACCGAGGGGGCTCTGCCAAGCTCCTACAATGAGCAGTTCTTC; j_call: TRBJ2-1; clone_size: .; v_call: TRBV28; d_call: TRBD1
cdr3_aa: CASSVMAGAQYEQYF; cdr3_nt: TGTGCCAGCAGCGTAATGGCGGGAGCACAGTACGAGCAGTACTTC; j_call: TRBJ2-7; clone_size: .; v_call: TRBV9; d_call: TRBD2
cdr3_aa: CASGDGTNNEQFF; cdr3_nt: TGCGCCAGCGGCGATGGGACAAACAATGAGCAGTTCTTC; j_call: TRBJ2-1; clone_size: .; v_call: TRBV4-3; d_call: .
cdr3_aa: CASSISPSLNYGYTF; cdr3_nt: TGTGCCAGTAGTATTAGCCCAAGCCTAAACTATGGCTACACCTTC; j_call: TRBJ1-2; clone_size: few; v_call: TRBV19; d_call: .
cdr3_aa: CASRLRFLRGRRTDTQYF; cdr3_nt: TGTGCAAGTCGCTTAAGGTTTTTACGCGGGAGACGTACAGATACGCAGTATTTT; j_call: TRBJ2-3; clone_size: .; v_call: TRBV12-2; d_call: .
cdr3_aa: CASCEVLGNQPQHF; cdr3_nt: TGTGCCAGCTGTGAGGTGTTGGGCAATCAGCCCCAGCATTTT; j_call: TRBJ1-5; clone_size: .; v_call: TRBV5-8; d_call: .
cdr3_aa: CASSGGTQVNTGELFF; cdr3_nt: TGTGCCAGCAGCGGCGGAACACAGGTGAACACCGGGGAGCTGTTTTTT; j_call: TRBJ2-2; clone_size: .; v_call: TRBV9; d_call: .
cdr3_aa: CASSLAGTVNEKLFF; cdr3_nt: TGTGCCAGCAGTCTTGCCGGGACAGTGAATGAAAAACTGTTTTTT; j_call: TRBJ1-4; clone_size: .; v_call: TRBV25-1; d_call: TRBD1
cdr3_aa: CASSVVPAGGGTGELFF; cdr3_nt: TGTGCCAGCAGCGTAGTCCCAGCGGGAGGGGGTACCGGGGAGCTGTTTTTT; j_call: TRBJ2-2; clone_size: .; v_call: TRBV9; d_call: TRBD2
cdr3_aa: CSASSRTGSTDTQYF; cdr3_nt: TGCAGTGCTAGTTCTCGGACAGGCAGCACAGATACGCAGTATTTT; j_call: TRBJ2-3; clone_size: .; v_call: TRBV20-1; d_call: TRBD1
cdr3_aa: CASSLAPGNTEAFF; cdr3_nt: TGCGCCAGCAGCTTGGCCCCAGGGAACACTGAAGCTTTCTTT; j_call: TRBJ1-1; clone_size: .; v_call: TRBV5-1; d_call: .
cdr3_aa: CATGQGDTEAFF; cdr3_nt: TGTGCCACCGGACAGGGTGACACTGAAGCTTTCTTT; j_call: TRBJ1-1; clone_size: .; v_call: TRBV15; d_call: TRBD1
cdr3_aa: CASSVGHLGATNEKLFF; cdr3_nt: TGTGCCAGCAGCGTTGGACATCTCGGCGCAACTAATGAAAAACTGTTTTTT; j_call: TRBJ1-4; clone_size: .; v_call: TRBV9; d_call: .
cdr3_aa: CSVEGGGGYYGYTF; cdr3_nt: TGCAGCGTTGAGGGGGGAGGGGGATACTATGGCTACACCTTC; j_call: TRBJ1-2; clone_size: many; v_call: TRBV29-1; d_call: .
cdr3_aa: CASSSPLASPYEQYF; cdr3_nt: TGTGCCAGCAGTTCCCCTCTAGCCTCCCCCTACGAGCAGTACTTC; j_call: TRBJ2-7; clone_size: .; v_call: TRBV27; d_call: .
cdr3_aa: CAVISGGLSREQYF; cdr3_nt: TGTGCCGTCATTTCAGGGGGCCTTTCGAGGGAGCAGTACTTC; j_call: TRBJ2-7; clone_size: .; v_call: TRBV6-6; d_call: TRBD1
cdr3_aa: CASSLMGTGADEQYF; cdr3_nt: TGCGCCAGCAGCTTGATGGGGACAGGGGCCGACGAGCAGTACTTC; j_call: TRBJ2-7; clone_size: .; v_call: TRBV5-1; d_call: TRBD1
cdr3_aa: CASSLQANTEAFF; cdr3_nt: TGCGCCAGCAGTTTGCAGGCCAACACTGAAGCTTTCTTT; j_call: TRBJ1-1; clone_size: .; v_call: TRBV5-1; d_call: .
cdr3_aa: CASSPPWGDRDTDTQYF; cdr3_nt: TGTGCCAGCAGCCCCCCCTGGGGGGACAGAGACACAGATACGCAGTATTTT; j_call: TRBJ2-3; clone_size: .; v_call: TRBV11-2; d_call: .